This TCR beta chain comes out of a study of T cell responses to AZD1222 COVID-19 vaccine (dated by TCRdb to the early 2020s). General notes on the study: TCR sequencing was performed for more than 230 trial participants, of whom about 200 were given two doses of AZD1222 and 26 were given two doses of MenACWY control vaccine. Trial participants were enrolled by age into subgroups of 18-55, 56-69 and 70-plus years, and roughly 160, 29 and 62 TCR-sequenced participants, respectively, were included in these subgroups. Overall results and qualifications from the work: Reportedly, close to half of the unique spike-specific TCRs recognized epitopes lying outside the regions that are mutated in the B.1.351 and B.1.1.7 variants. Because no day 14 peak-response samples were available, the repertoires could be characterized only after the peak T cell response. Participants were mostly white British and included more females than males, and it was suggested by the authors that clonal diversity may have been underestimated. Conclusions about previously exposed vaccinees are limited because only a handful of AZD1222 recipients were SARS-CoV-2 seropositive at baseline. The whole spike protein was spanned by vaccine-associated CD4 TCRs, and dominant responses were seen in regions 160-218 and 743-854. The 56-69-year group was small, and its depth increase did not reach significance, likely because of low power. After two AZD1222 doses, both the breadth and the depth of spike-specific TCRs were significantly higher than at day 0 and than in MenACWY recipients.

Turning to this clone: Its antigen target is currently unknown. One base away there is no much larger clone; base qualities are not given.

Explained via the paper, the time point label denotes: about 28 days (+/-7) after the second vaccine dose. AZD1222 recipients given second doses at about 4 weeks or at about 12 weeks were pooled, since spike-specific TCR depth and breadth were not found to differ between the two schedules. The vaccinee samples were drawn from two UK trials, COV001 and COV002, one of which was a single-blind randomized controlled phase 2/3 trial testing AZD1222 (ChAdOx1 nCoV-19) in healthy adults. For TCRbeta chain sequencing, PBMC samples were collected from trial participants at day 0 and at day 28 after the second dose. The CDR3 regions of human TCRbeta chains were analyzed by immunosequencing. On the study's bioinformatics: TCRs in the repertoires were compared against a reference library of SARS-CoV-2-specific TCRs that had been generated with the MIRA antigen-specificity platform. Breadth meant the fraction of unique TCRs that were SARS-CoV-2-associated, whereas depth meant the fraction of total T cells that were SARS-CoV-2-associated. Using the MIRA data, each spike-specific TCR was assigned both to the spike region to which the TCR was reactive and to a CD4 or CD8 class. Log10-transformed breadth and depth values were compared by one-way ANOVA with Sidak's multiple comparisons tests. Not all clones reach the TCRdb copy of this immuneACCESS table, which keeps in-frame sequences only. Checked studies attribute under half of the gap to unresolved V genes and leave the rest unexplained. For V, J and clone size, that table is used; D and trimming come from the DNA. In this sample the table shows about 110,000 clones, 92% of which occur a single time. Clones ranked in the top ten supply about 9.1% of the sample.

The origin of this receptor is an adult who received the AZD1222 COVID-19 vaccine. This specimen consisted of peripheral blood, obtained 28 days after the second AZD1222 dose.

In nucleotide form, the sequence is TGTGCCAGCAGCCCAAGGGACAGATACACTGAAGCTTTCTTT. Its protein is CASSPRDRYTEAFF. The V and J segments used are TRBV3-1 (or the pseudogene TRBV3-2) and TRBJ1-1, and TRBD1 matches 7 of the central bases. CDR1 and CDR2 are read off the germline V gene (reference sequence) as LGHDT and YNNKEL. The CDR3 sequence holds 14 residues, the cysteine and phenylalanine included. Only the CDR3 DNA stays, 42 bases, in frame from base 1. V loses 4 bases at its end and J loses 3 bases; junction bases beyond the gene matches: 5.